These 31 T cell receptor beta chains were all obtained from the same sample, sequenced in a study of blood T cell repertoires in COVID-19. Measured with immunoSEQ multiplex PCR; TCRdb has only the in-frame clones, and not every one. This sample has around 60,000 clones; about four fifths occur once, and the top ten carry roughly 28%. Material for sequencing was peripheral blood. The receptors stem from an elderly woman with active or convalescent COVID-19.

The gene calls are TRBV3-1 (or the pseudogene TRBV3-2) and TRBJ1-2; 9 nucleotides agree with TRBD1. V was clipped by 5 bases and J by 4 bases; unmatched bases: 14. This CDR3 has 17 residues. CDR1 is LGHDT, CDR2 YNNKEL, per germline (reference sequence). Here the CDR3 DNA reads TGTGCCAGCAGCGATACTACAGGGGGCGTCGGTTCCTATGGCTACACCTTC. It yields the protein CASSDTTGGVGSYGYTF.

The chain combines TRBV5-1 with TRBJ1-1, with 7 bases that match TRBD1. V lost 0 bases to trimming and J lost 10 bases; unmatched junction nucleotides: 3. This CDR3 has 12 amino acids. The germline V gene has CDR1 SGHRS and CDR2 YFSETQ. CDR3 nucleotides: TGCGCCAGCAGCTTGGGGACAGGAGGAGCTTTCTTT. It is translated as CASSLGTGGAFF.

CDR3 bases: TGTGCCAGCAGCTTACAGGGGGCGTCTAACGGCTACACCTTC. Its protein is CASSLQGASNGYTF. The chain uses TRBV5-4 and TRBJ1-2; 9 nucleotides align to TRBD1. This CDR3 is built from 14 residues. The V segment lost 2 bases and the J segment 8 bases; nucleotides outside the gene matches: 7. Germline lookup yields CDR1 SGHNT and CDR2 YYREEE (reference sequence).

This chain connects TRBV5-1 to TRBJ1-1, with 8 bases fitting TRBD1. J was trimmed by 1 base and V by 7 bases; bases with no gene match: 6. Germline loops: CDR1 SGHRS, CDR2 YFSETQ. The CDR3 totals 14 residues. CDR3 in DNA: TGCGCCAGCTCGTCGGACAGGGCGAACACTGAAGCTTTCTTT. This sequence encodes CASSSDRANTEAFF.

This chain links TRBV6-5 with TRBJ1-2; the match to TRBD1 covers 7 bases. With V trimmed by 4 bases and J by 4 bases, 3 bases remained unmatched. In germline, CDR1 is MNHEY, CDR2 SVGAGI. This CDR3 comprises 13 residues. CDR3 sequence: CASSSDRAYGYTF. DNA for the CDR3: TGTGCCAGCAGTTCCGACAGGGCCTATGGCTACACCTTC.

This rearrangement joins TRBV6-7 to TRBJ2-5, with TRBD1 matching 7 bases. TRBV6-7 is given ORF status, its function remaining uncertain. The length of the CDR3 is 15 residues. V gave up 4 bases and J gave up 5 bases; unmatched junction bases: 10. The CDR3 spells CASSSDRQGSETQYF. The CDR3 DNA follows: TGTGCCAGCAGTTCCGACCGACAGGGCAGTGAGACCCAGTACTTC.

This clone was observed once. Written as DNA, the CDR3 is TGTGCCAGCAGCCAGGATGGCAGGGGTCTCAGGGATACGCAGTATTTT. Translation gives CASSQDGRGLRDTQYF. This chain joins TRBV7-9 and TRBJ2-3; tentatively, D is TRBD1 (6 bases). From germline, CDR1 is SEHNR and CDR2 FQNEAQ (reference sequence). Trimming took off 5 bases at V and 6 bases at J, with 21 bases between the two ends. CDR3 length: 16 residues.

The chain employs TRBV27 and TRBJ1-5; 7 nucleotides line up with TRBD1. Germline CDR1 MNHEY, CDR2 SMNVEV (reference sequence). Trimming cost V 10 bases and J 6 bases; bases outside gene matches: 9. The CDR3 runs 13 residues. This CDR3 is CATDLDRAQPQHF. The CDR3 nucleotides read TGTGCCACGGATCTCGACAGGGCTCAGCCCCAGCATTTT.

The chain has TRBV6-5 and TRBJ1-1; D remains unclear. The V and J ends lost 6 bases and 3 bases respectively, with 11 bases between them. Germline CDR1 MNHEY, CDR2 SVGAGI. CDR3 length: 13 amino acids. This CDR3 reads CASRDGKDTEAFF. The CDR3, as DNA: TGTGCCAGCAGGGACGGGAAGGACACTGAAGCTTTCTTT.

The chain carries TRBV10-3 and TRBJ2-7; a weak D match, TRBD2 (6 bases). The CDR3 covers 14 residues. The V gene lost 6 bases and the J gene lost 1 base, with 13 bases spanning the gap. CDR1 ENHRY and CDR2 SYGVKD come from the germline V gene. CDR3 in amino acids: CAIRWARDSYEQYF. CDR3 coding DNA: TGTGCCATCAGGTGGGCGCGGGATTCCTACGAGCAGTACTTC.

V is TRBV6-1 and J is TRBJ1-5; D is ambiguous. The CDR3 totals 15 residues. The germline V gene has CDR1 MNHNS and CDR2 SASEGT. V shed 1 base and J shed 1 base, with 8 bases lying between them. The CDR3 region is CASSEGVLSNQPQHF. DNA for the CDR3: TGTGCCAGCAGTGAAGGAGTCCTAAGCAATCAGCCCCAGCATTTT.

This rearrangement joins TRBV23-1 to TRBJ2-3; 8 bases align to TRBD1. TRBV23-1 is flagged as an ORF with uncertain function. V gave up 4 bases and J gave up 5 bases; unmatched junction bases: 11. CDR3 length: 16 amino acids. Here the CDR3 reads CASSPLDREHGDTQYF. The CDR3 bases are TGCGCCAGCAGTCCCCTGGACAGGGAGCATGGAGATACGCAGTATTTT.

The chain recombines TRBV5-6 with TRBJ2-1; D may be TRBD2 (7 bases). CDR1 is SGHDT, CDR2 YYEEEE, per germline. V was clipped by 4 bases and J by 0 bases, with 14 bases between them. The CDR3 length is 16 residues. CDR3: CASSRMGGGSYNEQFF. CDR3 coding DNA: TGTGCCAGCAGCCGAATGGGAGGGGGCTCCTACAATGAGCAGTTCTTC.

The rearrangement joins TRBV6-5 to TRBJ1-2; D possibly corresponds to TRBD1 (6 bases). Trimming took off 7 bases at V and 3 bases at J, with 15 bases between the two ends. Germline V gives CDR1 MNHEY, CDR2 SVGAGI. This CDR3 comprises 14 residues. The CDR3 spells CASKPHRVDYGYTF. The CDR3, as DNA: TGTGCCAGCAAACCGCACAGGGTGGACTATGGCTACACCTTC.

This rearrangement joins TRBV5-1 to TRBJ2-5; 8 bases map to TRBD1. CDR1 and CDR2 (germline): SGHRS, YFSETQ. The CDR3 runs to 16 residues. Losses at the gene ends were 0 bases for V and 4 bases for J; bases not matched to a gene: 8. The CDR3 reads CASSLGQGLLGETQYF. Here the CDR3 DNA reads TGCGCCAGCAGCTTGGGACAGGGGTTATTGGGAGAGACCCAGTACTTC.

V usage is TRBV6-6 and J usage is TRBJ1-2; D is perhaps TRBD1 (5 bases). Trimming pared 6 bases from V and 11 bases from J, leaving 10 bases between. Germline V CDR1 and CDR2: MNHNY, SVGAGI (reference sequence). This CDR3 is built from 10 residues. In DNA form, the CDR3 reads TGTGCCAGCAGAGACAGTGGTTACACCTTC. The encoded protein is CASRDSGYTF.

This chain uses TRBV2 with TRBJ1-1; D gene ambiguous. This CDR3 has 13 residues. Trimming took off 7 bases at V and 1 base at J, with 10 bases between the two ends. CDR1 is SNHLY and CDR2 is FYNNEI in the germline V gene. The CDR3 protein is CASTSTSNTEAFF. In nucleotides, the CDR3 is TGTGCCAGCACATCGACATCGAACACTGAAGCTTTCTTT.

This chain links TRBV4-1 with TRBJ2-2; D is ambiguous. The V and J ends lost 3 bases and 14 bases respectively, with 10 bases between them. Germline V gene sequence: CDR1 MGHRA, CDR2 YSYEKL. This CDR3 is 11 amino acids long. The chain's CDR3 is CASSHNRLLFF. In DNA, the CDR3 is TGCGCCAGCAGCCATAACAGATTACTGTTTTTT.

This clone has only one observation. The genes are TRBV18 and TRBJ1-1; TRBD1 matches 7 bases. CDR3 size: 14 residues. The junction had 5 bases not matched to a gene; V was cut back by 6 bases and J by 1 base. Germline V gene sequence: CDR1 KGHSH, CDR2 LQKENI. The DNA of the CDR3 is TGTGCCAGCTCGGAGGGACAGAGGAACACTGAAGCTTTCTTT. Protein sequence: CASSEGQRNTEAFF. The variable domain in full, with the rest retrieved from reference TRBV18 and TRBJ1-1, is NAGVMQNPRHLVRRRGQEARLRCSPMKGHSHVYWYRQLPEEGLKFMVYLQKENIIDESGMPKERFSAEFPKEGPSILRIQQVVRGDSAAYFCASSEGQRNTEAFFGQGTRLTVV.

This chain links TRBV20-1 with TRBJ1-2, with 7 bases fitting TRBD1. CDR1 and CDR2 (germline): DFQATT, SNEGSKA (reference sequence). There are 11 residues in the CDR3. V was pared by 6 bases and J by 6 bases, with 4 bases of the junction left unmatched. CDR3 nucleotide sequence: TGCAGTGCGCGGACAGGAGATGGCTACACCTTC. Protein product: CSARTGDGYTF.

The chain joins TRBV7-9 to TRBJ1-1; D call uncertain. V lost 8 bases, J lost 6 bases, and 13 bases lay in between. The CDR3 is made up of 12 amino acids. Germline V CDR1 and CDR2: SEHNR, FQNEAQ (reference sequence). CDR3 DNA: TGTGCCAGCGGGAGGTCGATCCCTGAAGCTTTCTTT. It translates to CASGRSIPEAFF.

Notes on this clone: The junction departs from the called germline gene at one end, perhaps through a read error. This chain connects TRBV6-2 or TRBV6-3 to TRBJ1-1; the match to TRBD1 covers 7 bases. Germline CDR1 is MNHEY and CDR2 is SVGEGT. The CDR3 covers 16 residues. This chain's CDR3 is CASSPRQGTLKTEAFF. In DNA form, the CDR3 reads TGTGCCAGCAGTCCCCGACAGGGAACCCTGAAGACTGAAGCTTTCTTT.

J is TRBJ2-7 and V is TRBV3-1 (or the pseudogene TRBV3-2); tentative D call: TRBD2 (6 bases). Germline V gene sequence: CDR1 LGHDT, CDR2 YNNKEL (reference sequence). With 0 bases removed from V and 2 bases from J, the gap between germline ends came to 11 bases. The CDR3 contains 15 residues. The CDR3 sequence: CASSQDGGGAYEQYF. The CDR3 bases are TGTGCCAGCAGCCAAGACGGTGGAGGGGCCTACGAGCAGTACTTC.

This clone was seen more than once but under ten times. The chain uses TRBV10-1 and TRBJ1-1; D gene ambiguous. CDR1 WNHNN and CDR2 SYGVQD come from the germline V gene (reference sequence). V lost 4 bases to trimming and J lost 2 bases, with 8 bases between them. The CDR3 is 13 residues long. The CDR3 nucleotides are TGCGCCAGCAGTGTAAACTTTAACACTGAAGCTTTCTTT. As protein: CASSVNFNTEAFF.

The V gene is TRBV13, the J gene TRBJ2-5; 8 bases match TRBD1. The CDR3 covers 13 residues. J was trimmed by 3 bases and V by 7 bases; bases with no gene match: 4. From germline, CDR1 is PRHDT and CDR2 FYEKMQ (reference sequence). CDR3 DNA: TGTGCCAGCAAACAGGGGGGAGAAGAGACCCAGTACTTC. Translating gives CASKQGGEETQYF.

This rearrangement joins TRBV9 to TRBJ2-7, with a possible D match to TRBD2 (7 bases). This CDR3 is built from 14 residues. CDR1 and CDR2 (germline): SGDLS, YYNGEE. V lost 3 bases to trimming and J lost 5 bases, with 15 bases between them. Here the CDR3 DNA reads TGTGCCAGCAGCGGTCAGGGGAGGGAAGACGAGCAGTACTTC. It encodes CASSGQGREDEQYF. The full variable domain, rest sourced from reference TRBV9 and TRBJ2-7, is DSGVTQTPKHLITATGQRVTLRCSPRSGDLSVYWYQQSLDQGLQFLIQYYNGEERAKGNILERFSAQQFPDLHSELNLSSLELGDSALYFCASSGQGREDEQYFGPGTRLTVT.

This chain joins TRBV5-6 and TRBJ1-4; TRBD1 might be the D (6 bases). The CDR3 contains 15 residues. Germline lookup yields CDR1 SGHDT and CDR2 YYEEEE. V was clipped by 5 bases and J by 5 bases, with 16 bases between them. The CDR3 loop is CASRRSGARNEKLFF. As DNA, the CDR3 is TGTGCCAGCAGACGATCAGGGGCACGGAATGAAAAACTGTTTTTT.

The rearrangement links TRBV9 to TRBJ1-2; no clear D gene. Germline CDR1 and CDR2: SGDLS and YYNGEE. V was shortened by 0 bases and J by 2 bases, with 11 bases between the two germline ends. CDR3 length equals 15 residues. The DNA of the CDR3 is TGTGCCAGCAGCGTAGCTGGGGAGAACAACTATGGCTACACCTTC. Amino acid sequence: CASSVAGENNYGYTF.

This clone has just one count. The V call is TRBV27, the J call TRBJ2-3; 8 nucleotides agree with TRBD2. The germline CDR1 and CDR2 sequences are MNHEY and SMNVEV (reference sequence). V was clipped by 6 bases and J by 4 bases; unmatched bases: 15. The CDR3 extends over 17 amino acids. Here the CDR3 DNA reads TGTGCCAGCAGATCGGGTCGACCCGGGACTAGTGCAGATACGCAGTATTTT. Translation: CASRSGRPGTSADTQYF.

This clone was observed a few times. The chain uses TRBV20-1 and TRBJ2-3; 13 bases are a match to TRBD2. The CDR3 consists of 17 residues. V lost 3 bases, J lost 0 bases, and 6 bases stayed unmatched. Germline lookup yields CDR1 DFQATT and CDR2 SNEGSKA (reference sequence). In DNA form, the CDR3 reads TGCAGTGCTAGTACGACTAGCGGGAGGTCTAGCACAGATACGCAGTATTTT. This encodes CSASTTSGRSSTDTQYF.

This chain connects TRBV10-3 to TRBJ2-3; 9 nucleotides line up with TRBD2. J gave up 3 bases and V 3 bases, and 13 bases lay outside the gene matches. The CDR3 spans 18 residues. Germline V gene lookup returns CDR1 ENHRY and CDR2 SYGVKD. CDR3 nucleotide sequence: TGTGCCATCAGTGACAGGGTATTGGCGGGGGGGCAGACAGATACGCAGTATTTT. Residues: CAISDRVLAGGQTDTQYF.